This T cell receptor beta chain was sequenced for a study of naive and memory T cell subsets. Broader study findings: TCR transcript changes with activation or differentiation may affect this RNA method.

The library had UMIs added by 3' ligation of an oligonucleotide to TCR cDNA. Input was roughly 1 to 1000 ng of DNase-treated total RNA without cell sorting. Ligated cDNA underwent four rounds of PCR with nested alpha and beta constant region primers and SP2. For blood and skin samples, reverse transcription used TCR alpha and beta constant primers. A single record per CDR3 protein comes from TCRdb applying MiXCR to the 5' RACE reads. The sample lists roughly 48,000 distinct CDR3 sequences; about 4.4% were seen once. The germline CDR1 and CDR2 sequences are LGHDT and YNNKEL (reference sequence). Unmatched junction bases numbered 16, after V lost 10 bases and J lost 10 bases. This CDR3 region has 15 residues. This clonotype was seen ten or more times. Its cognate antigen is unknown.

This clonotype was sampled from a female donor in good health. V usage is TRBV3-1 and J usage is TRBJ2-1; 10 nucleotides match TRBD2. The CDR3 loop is CATSRGASGSSEQFF. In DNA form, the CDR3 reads TGTGCCACCTCTAGGGGGGCTAGCGGGAGTAGCGAGCAGTTCTTC.